This TCR beta chain stems from a study of T cell responses to AZD1222 COVID-19 vaccine. The CDR3 length is 14 residues. The V gene's germline CDR1 is MNHNS and CDR2 SASEGT. Trimming removed 2 bases from V and 7 bases from J, with 9 bases in between. Sequenced by immunoSEQ multiplex PCR; TCRdb stores in-frame clones only, minus some. The sample holds over 100,000 clones, 90% seen once. The receptor was derived from an adult in good health. The input for sequencing was peripheral blood, taken on day 0 of AZD1222 vaccination. V and J are TRBV6-1 and TRBJ1-6; no reliable D call. In DNA, the CDR3 is TGTGCCAGCAGTGAAAGGTTAGGGAATTCACCCCTCCACTTT. Encoded protein: CASSERLGNSPLHF.